Listed below are T cell receptor beta chains from one sample, sequenced in a study of blood T cells in healthy people across ages. TCRdb independently ran MiXCR on the 5' RACE reads; one entry per CDR3 protein. The sample includes roughly 1.5 million distinct CDR3 sequences, about 42% of them seen just once. Material for sequencing was blood. The receptors originated from a woman under 30 in good health. Each CDR3 is given with its conserved first and last residue. D genes are given only for firm matches. A row's size may be missing; if present it is once, few, many or a size class.

TGCAGTGCTAGAGCCCCGGCTAGCAATCGGCCCCAGCATTTT CSARAPASNRPQHF TRBV20-1 - - TRBJ1-5
TGTGCCAGCAGCCCTTATCGTCAGGCGCAAGAGACCCAGTACTTC CASSPYRQAQETQYF TRBV27 few - TRBJ2-5
TGCGCCAGCAGCTTGGTAGGGACGCTGTCTGAAAAACTGTTTTTT CASSLVGTLSEKLFF TRBV5-1 - - TRBJ1-4
TGCAGTCCCAGACTGCCACTCAACAATGAGCAGTTCTTC CSPRLPLNNEQFF TRBV20-1 - - TRBJ2-1
TGCAGCGTGGCGGGAGGCCGCTCCTACGAGCAGTACTTC CSVAGGRSYEQYF TRBV29-1 - TRBD2 TRBJ2-7
TGTGCCAGCAGCGTAGCGGCAGGGGGCGACTATGGCTACACCTTC CASSVAAGGDYGYTF TRBV9 - TRBD1 TRBJ1-2
TGTGCCAGCAGCTTAGTTTCCGCTTATGGCTACACCTTC CASSLVSAYGYTF TRBV7-2 many - TRBJ1-2
TGCGCCAGCAGCCAAGATTGGACTAGCGGGGAATACGAGCAGTACTTC CASSQDWTSGEYEQYF TRBV4-3 few TRBD2 TRBJ2-7
TGTGCCAGCAGCTTAACTAGAGCGGGAGGTGGTAATGAGCAGTTCTTC CASSLTRAGGGNEQFF TRBV7-3 - TRBD2 TRBJ2-1
TGTGCCAGCAGCTTCAGAGGGACGAACGAGCAGTACTTC CASSFRGTNEQYF TRBV5-6 - - TRBJ2-7
TGCAGTGCTAGAGGGACCGGATTCGTCGGGCATTTT CSARGTGFVGHF TRBV20-1 - - TRBJ1-5
TGTGCCAGCAGTGACCCTGGACAGGGGAAGGATCAGCCCCAGCATTTT CASSDPGQGKDQPQHF TRBV6-2/TRBV6-3 few TRBD1 TRBJ1-5
TGTGCCAGCAGCTTCAGCGCGAAGACAGCAAACTACGAGCAGTACTTC CASSFSAKTANYEQYF TRBV7-9 - - TRBJ2-7
TGCAGCGTTGAATCGGGAGGTGTCGACGAGCAGTTCTTC CSVESGGVDEQFF TRBV29-1 - TRBD2 TRBJ2-1
TGTGCCGTCCGAAGGGACATTCTCTACAATGAGCAGTACTTC CAVRRDILYNEQYF TRBV7-2 - - TRBJ2-7
TGCAGTGCTATGGGGACTAATGAAAAACTGTTTTTT CSAMGTNEKLFF TRBV20-1 - - TRBJ1-4
TGTGCCAGCAGCAGGGTTTCCCTCTATAATTCACCCCTCCACTTT CASSRVSLYNSPLHF TRBV12-3/TRBV12-4 - - TRBJ1-6
TGCGCCAGCAGCTTGTGGGGAGGTACGCAGTATTTT CASSLWGGTQYF TRBV5-1 - - TRBJ2-3
TGTGCCAGTGCGGGACAGGGCCACACTGAAGCTTTCTTT CASAGQGHTEAFF TRBV19 once TRBD1 TRBJ1-1
TGTGCCAGCAGCTTAGCACGGACAAGAGGGGCCCAGTACTTC CASSLARTRGAQYF TRBV11-2 - - TRBJ2-5
TGTGCCAGCAGTTTTCCGGGTTCTCCCTACGAGCAGTACTTC CASSFPGSPYEQYF TRBV12-3/TRBV12-4 many - TRBJ2-7
TGTGCCAGCAGCTTAACGACAGGGCAGGTGCCCCAGCATTTT CASSLTTGQVPQHF TRBV7-2 few TRBD1 TRBJ1-5
TGTGCCAGCAGCTTAAGCGGGGGAACCTCTGGCACAGATACGCAGTATTTT CASSLSGGTSGTDTQYF TRBV7-2 - TRBD2 TRBJ2-3
TGTGCCAGCAGCGCCGGGAGCAAGGTCACTGAAGCTTTCTTT CASSAGSKVTEAFF TRBV7-9 few - TRBJ1-1
TGTGCCGGCCAATTGACTAGCCGAACCTACAATGAGCAGTTCTTC CAGQLTSRTYNEQFF TRBV6-2/TRBV6-3 - TRBD2 TRBJ2-1
TGTGCCAGCAGTTACTCTGGGATAGCTGTCGGTGAGCAGTACTTC CASSYSGIAVGEQYF TRBV6-6 - - TRBJ2-5
TGTGCCAGCAGCATTACAGGAGGGAACACCGGGGAGCTGTTTTTT CASSITGGNTGELFF TRBV9 - - TRBJ2-2
TGCAGCGTTGTCTCTTCCCGCTCCTACGAGCAGTACTTC CSVVSSRSYEQYF TRBV29-1 - - TRBJ2-7
TGCGCCAGCAGCCAGACCCTAGCGGGGGCCTCCCGTTTCACAGATACGCAGTATTTT CASSQTLAGASRFTDTQYF TRBV4-1 few TRBD2 TRBJ2-3
TGCAGCATCGCCGGCCGCGGGTTATCTGAGCAGTACTTC CSIAGRGLSEQYF TRBV29-1 once - TRBJ2-5
TGCGCCAGCGCCACAGGAGAGTTCACAGATACGCAGTATTTT CASATGEFTDTQYF TRBV4-1 few - TRBJ2-3
TGTGCCAGCAGCACCGGGGGTCAAACCTACGAGCAGTACTTC CASSTGGQTYEQYF TRBV27 few - TRBJ2-7
TGTGCCAGCAGCCAGGATGTTCAAGAGACCCAGTACTTC CASSQDVQETQYF TRBV9 - - TRBJ2-5
TGTGCCAGCAGAAATACTAGCGGGAGGGCCGGGGCCAAAAACATTCAGTACTTC CASRNTSGRAGAKNIQYF TRBV2 few TRBD2 TRBJ2-4